This T cell receptor beta chain stems from a study of radiotherapy plus CTLA-4 blockade in lung cancer. Overall study: Objective responses were documented in about 19% of patients, with disease control in around 30%.

Measured with immunoSEQ multiplex PCR; TCRdb has only the in-frame clones, and not every one. This sample has roughly 100,000 clones, with 85% found just once. This receptor was taken from a human donor with non-small cell lung cancer that progressed on radiotherapy plus ipilimumab. Some clones in this sample may be carry-over from other donors' samples. The sample was peripheral blood, taken from a patient treated with radiotherapy plus ipilimumab.

Here the CDR3 reads CASSFGTGRRANEKLFF. Written as DNA, the CDR3 is TGCGCCAGCAGCTTCGGGACAGGAAGGAGAGCTAATGAAAAACTGTTTTTT. The rearrangement links TRBV5-1 to TRBJ1-4; TRBD1 agrees at 8 bases. The V gene end was trimmed by 2 bases and the J gene end by 3 bases; junction bases not matched to a gene: 9. The CDR3 is 17 residues long. Germline V gene lookup returns CDR1 SGHRS and CDR2 YFSETQ. The entire variable domain, with the rest obtained from reference TRBV5-1 and TRBJ1-4, is as follows: KAGVTQTPRYLIKTRGQQVTLSCSPISGHRSVSWYQQTPGQGLQFLFEYFSETQRNKGNFPGRFSGRQFSNSRSEMNVSTLELGDSALYLCASSFGTGRRANEKLFFGSGTQLSVL.